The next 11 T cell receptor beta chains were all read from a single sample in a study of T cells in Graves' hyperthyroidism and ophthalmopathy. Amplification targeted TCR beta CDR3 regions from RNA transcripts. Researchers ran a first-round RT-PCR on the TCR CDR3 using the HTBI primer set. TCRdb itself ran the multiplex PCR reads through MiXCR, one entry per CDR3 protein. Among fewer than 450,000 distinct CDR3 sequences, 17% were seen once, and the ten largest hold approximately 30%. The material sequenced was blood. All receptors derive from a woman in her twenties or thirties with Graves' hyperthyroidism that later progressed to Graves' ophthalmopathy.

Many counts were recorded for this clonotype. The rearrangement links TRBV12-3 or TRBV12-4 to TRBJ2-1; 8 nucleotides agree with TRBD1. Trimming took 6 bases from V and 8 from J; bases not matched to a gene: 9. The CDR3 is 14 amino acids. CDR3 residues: CASSSRDRSDEQFF. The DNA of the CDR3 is TGTGCCAGCAGCTCACGGGACAGGTCTGATGAGCAGTTCTTC.

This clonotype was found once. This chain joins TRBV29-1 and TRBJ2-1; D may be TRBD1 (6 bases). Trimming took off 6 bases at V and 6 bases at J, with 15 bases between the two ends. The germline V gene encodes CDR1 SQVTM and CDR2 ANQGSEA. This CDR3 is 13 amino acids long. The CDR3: CSVAGDAGNEQFF. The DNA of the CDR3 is TGCAGCGTGGCAGGGGATGCAGGCAATGAGCAGTTCTTC.

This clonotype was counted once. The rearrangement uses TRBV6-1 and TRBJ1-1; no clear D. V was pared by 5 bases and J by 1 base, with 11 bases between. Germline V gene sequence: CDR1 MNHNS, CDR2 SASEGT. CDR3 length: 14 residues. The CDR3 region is CASSRPVGNTEAFF. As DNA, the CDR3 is TGTGCCAGCAGTCGGCCCGTTGGGAACACTGAAGCTTTCTTT.

This CDR3 reads CSARNALAEEGGEQYF. CDR3 nucleotides: TGCAGTGCCCGCAACGCCCTAGCGGAAGAGGGGGGCGAGCAGTACTTC. J is TRBJ2-7 and V is TRBV20-1; maybe TRBD2 (7 bases). Germline lookup yields CDR1 DFQATT and CDR2 SNEGSKA (reference sequence). V was clipped by 6 bases and J by 6 bases, with 27 bases between them. This CDR3 is built from 16 residues.

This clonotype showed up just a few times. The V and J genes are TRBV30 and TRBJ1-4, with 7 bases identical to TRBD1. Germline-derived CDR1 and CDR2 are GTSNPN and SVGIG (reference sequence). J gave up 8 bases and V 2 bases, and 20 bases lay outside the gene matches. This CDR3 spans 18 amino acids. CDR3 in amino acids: CAWSPPRGIILSGEKLFF. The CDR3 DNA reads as TGTGCCTGGAGTCCTCCCAGGGGGATTATTCTTAGCGGGGAAAAACTGTTTTTT. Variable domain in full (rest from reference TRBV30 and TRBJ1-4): SQTIHQWPATLVQPVGSPLSLECTVEGTSNPNLYWYRQAAGRGLQLLFYSVGIGQISSEVPQNLSASRPQDRQFILSSKKLLLSDSGFYLCAWSPPRGIILSGEKLFFGSGTQLSVL.

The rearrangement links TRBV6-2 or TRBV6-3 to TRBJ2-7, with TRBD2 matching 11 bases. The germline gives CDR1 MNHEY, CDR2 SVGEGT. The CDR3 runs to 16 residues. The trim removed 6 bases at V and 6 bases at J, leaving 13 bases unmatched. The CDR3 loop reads CASSDPSSGGFFEQYF. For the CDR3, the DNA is TGTGCCAGCAGCGACCCTTCTAGCGGGGGGTTCTTCGAGCAGTACTTC.

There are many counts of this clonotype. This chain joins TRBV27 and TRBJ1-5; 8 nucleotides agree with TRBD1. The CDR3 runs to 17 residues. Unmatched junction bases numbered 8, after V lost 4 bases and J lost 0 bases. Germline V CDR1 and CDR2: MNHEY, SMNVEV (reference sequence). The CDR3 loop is CASSWGRGPYSNQPQHF. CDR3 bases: TGTGCCAGCAGTTGGGGCAGGGGGCCATATAGCAATCAGCCCCAGCATTTT.

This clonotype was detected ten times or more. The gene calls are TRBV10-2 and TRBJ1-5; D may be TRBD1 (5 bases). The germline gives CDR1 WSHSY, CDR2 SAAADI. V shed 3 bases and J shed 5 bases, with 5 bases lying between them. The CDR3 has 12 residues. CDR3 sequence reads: CASSEQDQPQHF. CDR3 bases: TGCGCCAGCAGTGAACAGGATCAGCCCCAGCATTTT.

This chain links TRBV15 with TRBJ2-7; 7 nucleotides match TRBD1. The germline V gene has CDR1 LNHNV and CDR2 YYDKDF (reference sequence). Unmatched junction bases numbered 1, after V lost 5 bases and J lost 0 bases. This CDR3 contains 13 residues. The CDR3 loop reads CATSGDSSYEQYF. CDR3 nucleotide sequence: TGTGCCACCAGCGGGGACAGCTCCTACGAGCAGTACTTC.

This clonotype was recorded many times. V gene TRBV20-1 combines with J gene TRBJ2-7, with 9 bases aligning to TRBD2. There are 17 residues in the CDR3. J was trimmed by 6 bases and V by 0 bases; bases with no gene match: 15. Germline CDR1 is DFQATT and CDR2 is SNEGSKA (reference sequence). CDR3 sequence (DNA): TGCAGTGCTAGAGATTATAGTAGCGGGAGTAAAATAGGCGAGCAGTACTTC. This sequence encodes CSARDYSSGSKIGEQYF.

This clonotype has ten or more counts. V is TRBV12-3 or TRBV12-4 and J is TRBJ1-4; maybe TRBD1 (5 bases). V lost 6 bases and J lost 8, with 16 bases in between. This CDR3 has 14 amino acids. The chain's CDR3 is CASSLRDRGEKLFF. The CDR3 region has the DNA TGTGCCAGCAGCCTCCGGGATCGGGGGGAAAAACTGTTTTTT.